These 5 T cell receptor beta chains were sequenced from one sample in a study of T cell repertoires in cytomegalovirus infection. MiXCR was run by TCRdb on the reads, yielding one entry per CDR3 protein. The table has approximately 190,000 distinct CDR3 sequences, nearly 9.5% seen once. The sequenced material came from PBMCs. The receptors originated from a human donor in good health (CMV status not recorded). Some clones in this sample may be carry-over from other donors' samples.

This clonotype was seen ten or more times. This chain uses TRBV28 with TRBJ2-1, with TRBD1 as a possible D gene (6 bases). This CDR3 is built from 17 residues. V lost 6 bases to trimming and J lost 2 bases, with 20 bases between them. Germline V gives CDR1 MDHEN, CDR2 SYDVKM. CDR3 loop: CASSYQGSGLAYNEQFF. The DNA for the CDR3 is TGTGCCAGCAGCTATCAGGGGTCGGGTCTGGCCTACAATGAGCAGTTCTTC.

There are many counts of this clonotype. The genes are TRBV7-2 and TRBJ2-7; D remains unclear. Germline CDR1 SGHTA, CDR2 FQGNSA. CDR3 size: 12 residues. The germline V and J ends were trimmed by 2 bases and 0 bases, with 2 bases remaining between them. The CDR3 reads CASSLYSYEQYF. CDR3 DNA sequence: TGTGCCAGCAGCTTATACTCCTACGAGCAGTACTTC.

This clonotype was seen ten or more times. The V call is TRBV7-6, the J call TRBJ2-2, with TRBD1 as a possible D gene (6 bases). Germline V gene data show CDR1 as SGHVS and CDR2 as FNYEAQ. The length of the CDR3 is 14 residues. Trimming removed 5 bases at V and 7 bases at J, with 14 bases between. This chain's CDR3 is CASSILTQGGELFF. The CDR3 DNA sequence: TGTGCCAGCAGCATCCTGACACAGGGCGGGGAGCTGTTTTTT.

This clonotype was counted at least ten times. This chain joins TRBV7-3 and TRBJ1-1; TRBD1 agrees at 8 bases. The trim removed 0 bases at V and 5 bases at J, leaving 8 bases unmatched. Germline CDR1 SGHTA, CDR2 FQGTGA. This CDR3 has 16 amino acids. CDR3 in amino acids: CASSLTGTGTATEAFF. As DNA, the CDR3 is TGTGCCAGCAGCTTAACGGGGACAGGTACCGCGACTGAAGCTTTCTTT.

This clonotype was seen ten or more times. J is TRBJ2-7 and V is TRBV11-2; D is perhaps TRBD1 or TRBD2 (6 bases each). CDR1 SGHAT and CDR2 FQNNGV come from the germline V gene. This CDR3 has 13 amino acids. V was cut by 5 bases and J by 6 bases, with 14 bases left in between. This chain's CDR3 is CASSGGGGAEQYF. For the CDR3, the DNA is TGTGCCAGCAGCGGGGGCGGCGGGGCCGAGCAGTACTTC. Using reference TRBV11-2 and TRBJ2-7 for the parts outside the CDR3, the full variable domain is EAGVAQSPRYKIIEKRQSVAFWCNPISGHATLYWYQQILGQGPKLLIQFQNNGVVDDSQLPKDRFSAERLKGVDSTLKIQPAKLEDSAVYLCASSGGGGAEQYFGPGTRLTVT.